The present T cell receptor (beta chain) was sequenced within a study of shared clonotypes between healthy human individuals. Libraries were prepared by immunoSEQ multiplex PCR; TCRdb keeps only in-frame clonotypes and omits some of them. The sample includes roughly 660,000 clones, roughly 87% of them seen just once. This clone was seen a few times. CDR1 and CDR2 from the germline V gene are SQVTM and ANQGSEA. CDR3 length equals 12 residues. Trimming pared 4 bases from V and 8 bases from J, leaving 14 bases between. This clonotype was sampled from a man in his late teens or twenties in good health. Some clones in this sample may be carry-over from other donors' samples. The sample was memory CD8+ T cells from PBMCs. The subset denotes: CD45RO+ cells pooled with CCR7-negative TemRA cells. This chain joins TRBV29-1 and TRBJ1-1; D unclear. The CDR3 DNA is TGCAGCGTTGGCCCCGTGCCAGAAGAAGCTTTCTTT. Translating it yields CSVGPVPEEAFF.